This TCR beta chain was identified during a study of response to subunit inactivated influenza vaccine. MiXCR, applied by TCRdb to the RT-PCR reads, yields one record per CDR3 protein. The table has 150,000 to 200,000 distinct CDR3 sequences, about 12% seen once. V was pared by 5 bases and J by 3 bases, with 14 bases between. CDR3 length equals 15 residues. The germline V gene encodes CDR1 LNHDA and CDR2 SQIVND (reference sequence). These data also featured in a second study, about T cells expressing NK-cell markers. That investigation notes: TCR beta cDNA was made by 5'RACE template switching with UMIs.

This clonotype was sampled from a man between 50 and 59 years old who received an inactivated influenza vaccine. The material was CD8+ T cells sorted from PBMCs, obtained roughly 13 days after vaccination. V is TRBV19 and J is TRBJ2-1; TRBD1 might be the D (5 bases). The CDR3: CASSVGWGNYNEQFF. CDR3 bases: TGTGCCAGTAGTGTCGGGTGGGGCAACTACAATGAGCAGTTCTTC.